What follows is one T cell receptor beta chain and its context. The source of the sample is a study of blood T cell repertoires in COVID-19. At the level of the study: Researchers got acute and convalescent COVID-19 samples from the United States, Italy and Spain.

Original processing notes: Scientists estimated how many nucleated cells there were by amplifying reference gene primers. Only in-frame clones appear in the TCRdb table, and some are missing; sequencing was by immunoSEQ multiplex PCR. The D gene and trimming were derived from the DNA, and the V and J assignments and clone size from that table. The data show 200,000 or so clones, with around 84% seen just once and almost 4.5% held by the top ten. The clonotype comes from a man aged 50 to 59 with acute or convalescent COVID-19. Sequencing input: peripheral blood.

The DNA for the CDR3 is TGTGCCACCAGCACACCGGGACATCTTACACCCCTCCACTTT. Its protein is CATSTPGHLTPLHF. The V and J genes are TRBV15 and TRBJ1-6; the D gene is possibly TRBD1 (6 bases). This CDR3 is 14 amino acids long. V was trimmed by 4 bases and J by 11 bases, leaving 15 bases between them. CDR1 and CDR2 (germline): LNHNV, YYDKDF (reference sequence).